A selection of T cell receptor beta chains follows, all from one sample in a study of cytomegalovirus exposure and HLA in healthy donors. Assay used: immunoSEQ multiplex PCR; TCRdb lists only in-frame clones, some missing. The sample has under 200,000 clones; the top ten hold under 6.5%. The source material was PBMCs. These receptors came from a young man in good health and CMV-seronegative. The CDR3 runs from the conserved cysteine through the conserved F or W. A D gene is named only where the DNA matches it firmly.

J gene,D gene,V gene,CDR3 protein,CDR3 DNA
TRBJ2-5,-,TRBV10-1,CASDTWGGEETQYF,TGCGCCAGCGACACTTGGGGGGGCGAGGAGACCCAGTACTTC
TRBJ1-3,-,TRBV25-1,CASSDRTGTPGNTIYF,TGTGCCAGCAGTGATCGAACCGGGACACCAGGAAACACCATATATTTT
TRBJ1-4,-,TRBV6-6,CASSFQESTNEKLFF,TGTGCCAGCAGTTTCCAGGAATCAACTAATGAAAAACTGTTTTTT
TRBJ2-2,-,TRBV5-4,CASSPGAGGTNTGELFF,TGTGCCAGCAGCCCCGGAGCGGGCGGAACGAACACCGGGGAGCTGTTTTTT
TRBJ2-7,-,TRBV9,CASSAQGSSYEQYF,TGTGCCAGCAGCGCACAGGGTAGCTCCTACGAGCAGTACTTC
TRBJ2-1,TRBD2,TRBV19,CASSPPGLAGGPNNEQFF,TGTGCCAGTAGTCCCCCAGGACTAGCGGGAGGCCCGAACAATGAGCAGTTCTTC
TRBJ2-7,-,TRBV19,CASSNRDIYSEQYF,TGTGCCAGTAGTAACCGGGACATATACTCCGAGCAGTACTTC
TRBJ1-3,-,TRBV7-9,CASSLEGTRKSVSATIYF,TGTGCCAGCAGCTTAGAGGGGACAAGAAAATCTGTTTCGGCGACCATATATTTT
TRBJ1-4,TRBD1,TRBV14,CASSWDRGIEKLFF,TGTGCCAGCAGCTGGGACAGGGGTATTGAAAAACTGTTTTTT
TRBJ1-2,-,TRBV5-1,CASRLRTAGDYGYTF,TGCGCCAGCAGATTAAGGACAGCGGGGGACTATGGCTACACCTTC